This entry lists 14 T cell receptor beta chains sequenced from one sample in a study of OX40 agonist ivuxolimab in advanced cancers. Assay used: immunoSEQ multiplex PCR; TCRdb lists only in-frame clones, some missing. The repertoire holds roughly 14,000 clones, with over 75% as singletons. The sequencing used CD4+ or CD8+ T cells sorted from blood, collected in a trial of the OX40 agonist ivuxolimab. The receptors stem from an adult with an advanced solid tumor such as melanoma, head and neck, liver or kidney cancer.

This clone is a singleton in its sample. The V call is TRBV28, the J call TRBJ2-1, with D perhaps matching TRBD2 (5 bases). Germline V gene data show CDR1 as MDHEN and CDR2 as SYDVKM. The CDR3 has 15 residues. V was pared by 7 bases and J by 6 bases, with 19 bases between. This chain's CDR3 is CASTQLGGRGNEQFF. The CDR3 DNA sequence: TGTGCCAGCACCCAGTTAGGTGGGAGAGGCAATGAGCAGTTCTTC.

The chain carries TRBV30 and TRBJ2-5, with D unclear. The CDR3 totals 12 residues. Germline V CDR1 and CDR2: GTSNPN, SVGIG (reference sequence). V was pared by 2 bases and J by 0 bases, with 4 bases between. The CDR3 coding sequence is TGTGCCTGGAGTCCTGACCAAGAGACCCAGTACTTC. It translates to CAWSPDQETQYF. Full variable domain (rest looked up from reference TRBV30 and TRBJ2-5): SQTIHQWPATLVQPVGSPLSLECTVEGTSNPNLYWYRQAAGRGLQLLFYSVGIGQISSEVPQNLSASRPQDRQFILSSKKLLLSDSGFYLCAWSPDQETQYFGPGTRLLVL.

The DNA for the CDR3 is TGTGCCAGCAGTTGGGGGGATAGCAATCAGCCCCAGCATTTT. Its protein is CASSWGDSNQPQHF. The chain carries TRBV27 and TRBJ1-5, with D perhaps matching TRBD1 (5 bases). Trimming removed 4 bases at V and 0 bases at J, with 7 bases between. The CDR3 extends over 14 amino acids. Germline CDR1 and CDR2: MNHEY and SMNVEV (reference sequence).

This chain links TRBV9 with TRBJ2-2; no firm D call. The CDR3 runs to 14 residues. Per germline, CDR1 SGDLS and CDR2 YYNGEE. Trimming shortened V by 0 bases and J by 0 bases, and 3 bases separated the two germline ends. The CDR3 DNA follows: TGTGCCAGCAGCGTAGATGCGAACACCGGGGAGCTGTTTTTT. It codes for CASSVDANTGELFF.

V is TRBV2 and J is TRBJ2-7; D may be TRBD2 (6 bases). This CDR3 comprises 14 residues. The V end lost 2 bases, the J end lost 0 bases, and 8 bases lay between the germline ends. Germline V CDR1 and CDR2: SNHLY, FYNNEI. The CDR3 coding sequence is TGTGCCAGCAGTGAATGGGGGGACTCCTACGAGCAGTACTTC. Its translation is CASSEWGDSYEQYF.

A note on this clone: A read error may produce the germline difference seen at one junction end. This chain links TRBV4-3 with TRBJ2-2, with TRBD2 as a possible D gene (5 bases). The germline CDR1 and CDR2 sequences are LGHNA and YSLEER. The CDR3 spans 16 residues. CDR3 sequence reads: CASSQELGSPSGELLF. The CDR3 coding sequence is TGCGCCAGCAGCCAAGAGTTGGGTAGTCCCTCCGGGGAGCTGCTTTTT.

CDR3 region: CASSLFVGTEAFF. The CDR3 coding sequence is TGTGCCAGCAGCTTATTTGTCGGCACTGAAGCTTTCTTT. This chain joins TRBV7-4 and TRBJ1-1; D remains unclear. The CDR3 has 13 amino acids. Germline V gene lookup returns CDR1 SGHVT and CDR2 SQSDAQ. Trimming pared 2 bases from V and 4 bases from J, leaving 8 bases between.

CDR3 bases: TGCAGCGTTGAACGACAGGGGTACGAGCAGTACTTC. Protein sequence: CSVERQGYEQYF. The chain couples TRBV29-1 to TRBJ2-7; TRBD1 agrees at 8 bases. V shed 2 bases, J shed 4 bases, and the junction held 1 base outside the gene matches. CDR1 is SQVTM and CDR2 is ANQGSEA in the germline V gene. This CDR3 spans 12 amino acids.

As DNA, the CDR3 is TGTGCCAGCAGTACAGGGGGCGGCTATGGCTACACCTTC. Its protein is CASSTGGGYGYTF. The genes are TRBV2 and TRBJ1-2, with 9 positions matching TRBD1. From germline, CDR1 is SNHLY and CDR2 FYNNEI. V shed 5 bases, J shed 4 bases, and the junction held 2 bases outside the gene matches. This CDR3 has 13 residues.

The CDR3 loop reads CASHGLEASYEQYF. The CDR3 nucleotides read TGCGCCAGCCACGGACTGGAGGCCTCCTACGAGCAGTACTTC. The chain carries TRBV10-2 and TRBJ2-7; D might be TRBD2 (5 bases). The CDR3 is made up of 14 amino acids. CDR1 is WSHSY, CDR2 SAAADI, per germline. Trimming cost V 8 bases and J 0 bases, with 14 bases left between them.

This sequence joins TRBV5-1 and TRBJ1-1, with D possibly matching TRBD1 (5 bases). Trimming left V 4 bases short and J 6 bases short, with 25 bases between. The CDR3 has 17 residues. The germline V gene has CDR1 SGHRS and CDR2 YFSETQ. The CDR3 DNA follows: TGCGCCAGCAGCGCCTCGGGGACCGGGGACCCTGAGCCTGAAGCTTTCTTT. This codes for CASSASGTGDPEPEAFF.

V and J are TRBV7-9 and TRBJ1-5; D unresolved. V gave up 5 bases and J gave up 7 bases, with 21 bases separating them. This CDR3 is 16 amino acids long. CDR1 and CDR2 from the germline V gene are SEHNR and FQNEAQ (reference sequence). CDR3 sequence: CASSLGSTESEQPQHF. CDR3 DNA: TGTGCCAGCAGCCTAGGATCGACCGAATCCGAGCAGCCCCAGCATTTT.

This clone was observed a few times. The V call is TRBV6-1, the J call TRBJ2-1; D is undetermined. The CDR3 sequence is 10 residues long. The V end lost 2 bases, the J end lost 7 bases, and 0 bases lay between the germline ends. Germline V gene lookup returns CDR1 MNHNS and CDR2 SASEGT. The CDR3 here is CASSENEQFF. The CDR3 DNA reads as TGTGCCAGCAGTGAAAATGAGCAGTTCTTC.

The chain employs TRBV18 and TRBJ2-1; TRBD2 agrees at 9 bases. CDR3 length equals 16 residues. J lost 7 bases, V lost 0 bases, and 7 bases had no gene match. CDR1 is KGHSH and CDR2 is LQKENI in the germline V gene. The CDR3 DNA reads TGTGCCAGCTCACCACCTGAGCGGGAGGTGGGTAATGAGCAGTTCTTC. The encoded protein is CASSPPEREVGNEQFF.